These 14 T cell receptor beta chains originate from one sample sequenced in a study of blood T cell repertoires in COVID-19. The repertoire was sequenced with immunoSEQ multiplex PCR; TCRdb's copy has only in-frame clones and lacks some. The sample has 200,000 to 300,000 clones, around four fifths seen once. Sequences were obtained from peripheral blood. These receptors were taken from a man aged 55 to 70 with acute or convalescent COVID-19.

The chain links TRBV6-5 to TRBJ2-2; 7 positions agree with TRBD1. This CDR3 has 15 residues. Germline V gene lookup returns CDR1 MNHEY and CDR2 SVGAGI. Trimming took 6 bases from V and 3 from J; bases not matched to a gene: 7. This CDR3 is CASSTQGDDTGELFF. The CDR3 region has the DNA TGTGCCAGCAGCACCCAGGGGGATGACACCGGGGAGCTGTTTTTT.

The chain couples TRBV11-2 to TRBJ2-7; 7 bases align to TRBD2. Germline V gives CDR1 SGHAT, CDR2 FQNNGV. V gave up 5 bases and J gave up 4 bases; unmatched junction bases: 5. CDR3 length: 13 residues. The CDR3 is CASSDRTRYEQYF. Written as DNA, the CDR3 is TGTGCCAGCAGCGACCGGACTAGGTACGAGCAGTACTTC.

The chain links TRBV10-3 to TRBJ1-1; D is unresolved. Germline V gives CDR1 ENHRY, CDR2 SYGVKD. CDR3 length equals 14 residues. The V gene lost 6 bases and the J gene lost 1 base, with 12 bases spanning the gap. The CDR3 loop is CAIRVGLGNTEAFF. The CDR3 nucleotides read TGTGCCATCAGGGTCGGACTTGGGAACACTGAAGCTTTCTTT.

This rearrangement joins TRBV24-1 to TRBJ2-3; 8 positions match TRBD1. Trimming cost V 6 bases and J 2 bases; bases outside gene matches: 6. The germline gives CDR1 KGHDR, CDR2 SFDVKD. This CDR3 region has 15 residues. CDR3 protein: CATSPGQAYTDTQYF. The CDR3 nucleotides read TGTGCCACCAGTCCGGGACAGGCCTACACAGATACGCAGTATTTT.

This clone has more than one count but fewer than ten. The chain combines TRBV2 with TRBJ2-7, with a possible D match to TRBD2 (5 bases). Trimming shortened V by 6 bases and J by 0 bases, and 12 bases separated the two germline ends. Germline V CDR1 and CDR2: SNHLY, FYNNEI. The length of the CDR3 is 14 residues. CDR3 amino acids: CASSKGLNSYEQYF. The CDR3 DNA is TGTGCCAGCAGCAAAGGACTGAACTCCTACGAGCAGTACTTC.

The chain joins TRBV10-3 to TRBJ1-6; the match to TRBD1 covers 7 bases. The CDR3 extends over 16 amino acids. Germline lookup yields CDR1 ENHRY and CDR2 SYGVKD. Germline trimming cut 3 bases from V and 6 bases from J; bases unmatched to any gene: 8. Written as DNA, the CDR3 is TGTGCCATCAGTGAATCGCACGGGACAGTTAATTCACCCCTCCACTTT. It codes for CAISESHGTVNSPLHF.

The rearrangement joins TRBV7-9 to TRBJ2-3; 10 nucleotides agree with TRBD2. Germline-derived CDR1 and CDR2 are SEHNR and FQNEAQ (reference sequence). After removal of 5 bases from V and 1 base from J, the junction contained 3 bases not matched to a gene. The CDR3 loop spans 15 amino acids. The CDR3 DNA reads as TGTGCCAGCAGCCGAGGGACTAGCGGCACAGATACGCAGTATTTT. Translating gives CASSRGTSGTDTQYF.

The rearrangement joins TRBV12-2 to TRBJ2-7; the listed D gene, TRBD2, was not tested against the DNA. TRBV12-2 is deemed a pseudogene. The CDR3 is 21 amino acids. The CDR3 sequence: CASRLNRTSGRPRSRSYEQYF. The CDR3 nucleotides are TGTGCAAGTCGCCTTAATAGGACTAGCGGGAGGCCTAGGAGTAGGTCCTACGAGCAGTACTTC.

The chain employs TRBV7-2 and TRBJ2-2; D possibly corresponds to TRBD2 (5 bases). This CDR3 is 15 amino acids long. V lost 5 bases, J lost 2 bases, and 12 bases lay in between. CDR1 is SGHTA and CDR2 is FQGNSA in the germline V gene. CDR3 sequence: CASSLGLLNTGELFF. The CDR3 coding sequence is TGTGCCAGCAGCCTAGGACTTCTTAACACCGGGGAGCTGTTTTTT.

J is TRBJ2-5 and V is TRBV5-1, with no clear D. The CDR3 consists of 15 residues. V shed 6 bases and J shed 5 bases, with 20 bases lying between them. CDR1 SGHRS and CDR2 YFSETQ come from the germline V gene. The CDR3 DNA reads as TGCGCCAGCAACCTTTCCCCTGGGCCGGCGGAGACCCAGTACTTC. Its protein is CASNLSPGPAETQYF.

The chain links TRBV9 to TRBJ1-3; no reliable D call. V was pared by 4 bases and J by 0 bases, with 14 bases between. This CDR3 has 16 amino acids. CDR1 SGDLS and CDR2 YYNGEE come from the germline V gene. The CDR3 reads CASSTDTRDSGNTIYF. The DNA of the CDR3 is TGTGCCAGCAGCACAGACACCCGTGACTCTGGAAACACCATATATTTT.

The V call is TRBV19, the J call TRBJ2-3; 7 positions agree with TRBD1. This CDR3 contains 13 residues. The germline V gene encodes CDR1 LNHDA and CDR2 SQIVND (reference sequence). After removal of 6 bases from V and 5 bases from J, the junction contained 5 bases not matched to a gene. The DNA of the CDR3 is TGTGCCAGTAGGGCAGGGGGAAAAGATACGCAGTATTTT. Protein product: CASRAGGKDTQYF.

CDR3 DNA: TGTGCCAGCAGCCCCCCCTCGGGACAAGAGACCCAGTACTTC. Protein sequence: CASSPPSGQETQYF. This chain joins TRBV7-8 and TRBJ2-5, with a tentative D call TRBD2 (5 bases). This CDR3 comprises 14 residues. V dropped 5 bases and J dropped 2 bases, with 12 bases sitting between them. The germline V gene has CDR1 SGHVS and CDR2 FQNEAQ.

The genes are TRBV5-4 and TRBJ2-2; weak D call: TRBD2 (5 bases). This CDR3 comprises 15 residues. The germline V gene has CDR1 SGHNT and CDR2 YYREEE (reference sequence). Trimming removed 1 base at V and 3 bases at J, with 10 bases between. Here the CDR3 reads CASSLRDFDTGELFF. DNA for the CDR3: TGTGCCAGCAGCTTGCGGGATTTCGACACCGGGGAGCTGTTTTTT.